This T cell receptor beta chain was identified during a study of T-cell reconstitution after alpha-beta-depleted transplantation in children. Study findings and constraints: Some patients' high day-60 TCRbeta diversity was traced to surviving recipient T cells and thymic progenitors. Reportedly, alpha-beta T cells present about two months post-transplant originated from several hundred expanded clones of graft origin. T-cell numbers and diversity one year post-transplant derived largely from freshly generated T cells.

This clonotype was seen a handful of times. Its antigen is still unknown. Per germline, CDR1 SGHTA and CDR2 FQGNSA. The CDR3 consists of 15 residues. Trimming cost V 4 bases and J 5 bases; bases outside gene matches: 5. Unique molecular identifiers tagged the TCRbeta library. TCRdb processed the PCR reads anew with MiXCR; each CDR3 protein has one entry. The sample includes 200,000 to 300,000 distinct CDR3 sequences, approximately 8% of them seen just once. This receptor was taken from a male patient younger than 18 who had a stem cell transplant for acute lymphoblastic leukemia, so the T cells may come from the graft donor. The chain links TRBV7-2 to TRBJ2-5; 12 bases align to TRBD1. The source material was PBMCs, mostly from graft donor cells, sampled 180 days after TCRalphabeta/CD19-depleted stem cell transplant. CDR3 DNA: TGTGCCAGCAGCTGGGACAGGGGGCAGGGGGAGACCCAGTACTTC. This encodes CASSWDRGQGETQYF. Using reference TRBV7-2 and TRBJ2-5 for the parts outside the CDR3, the full variable domain is GAGVSQSPSNKVTEKGKDVELRCDPISGHTALYWYRQSLGQGLEFLIYFQGNSAPDKSGLPSDRFSAERTGGSVSTLTIQRTQQEDSAVYLCASSWDRGQGETQYFGPGTRLLVL.